The subject of this entry is one TCR beta chain. This sample is part of a study of blood T cell repertoires in COVID-19. Repertoires were generated with immunoSEQ multiplex PCR, while TCRdb's copy carries only in-frame clones and drops some. The data contain more than 85,000 clones, around 75% of them seen just once; the ten biggest clones take up around 4.4%. Germline V gene data show CDR1 as SGHNT and CDR2 as YYREEE (reference sequence). The CDR3 runs to 15 residues. V shed 3 bases, J shed 8 bases, and the junction held 5 bases outside the gene matches. This chain connects TRBV5-4 to TRBJ1-6; 10 nucleotides agree with TRBD1. Sample: peripheral blood. The sequence derives from a woman aged 50 to 60 with acute or convalescent COVID-19. This chain's CDR3 is CASSYGQGGDSPLHF. The CDR3 DNA is TGTGCCAGCAGCTACGGACAGGGGGGAGATTCACCCCTCCACTTT. Looking up the rest from reference TRBV5-4 and TRBJ1-6 gives the full variable domain: ETGVTQSPTHLIKTRGQQVTLRCSSQSGHNTVSWYQQALGQGPQFIFQYYREEENGRGNFPPRFSGLQFPNYSSELNVNALELDDSALYLCASSYGQGGDSPLHFGNGTRLTVT.